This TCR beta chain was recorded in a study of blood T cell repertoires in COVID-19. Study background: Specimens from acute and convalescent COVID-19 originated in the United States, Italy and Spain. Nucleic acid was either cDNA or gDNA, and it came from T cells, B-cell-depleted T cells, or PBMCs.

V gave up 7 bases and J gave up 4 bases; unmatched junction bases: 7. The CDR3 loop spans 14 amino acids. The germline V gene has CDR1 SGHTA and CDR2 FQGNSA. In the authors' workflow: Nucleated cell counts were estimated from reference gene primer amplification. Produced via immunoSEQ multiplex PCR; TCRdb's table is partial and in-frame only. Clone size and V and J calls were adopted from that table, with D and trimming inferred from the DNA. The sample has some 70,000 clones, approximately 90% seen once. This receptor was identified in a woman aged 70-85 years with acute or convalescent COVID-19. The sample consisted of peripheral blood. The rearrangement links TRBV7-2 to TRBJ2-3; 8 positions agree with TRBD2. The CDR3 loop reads CASTRGGRSDTQYF. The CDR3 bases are TGTGCCAGCACCCGGGGGGGACGGTCAGATACGCAGTATTTT.